Below, 16 T cell receptor beta chains from the same sample are listed, as sequenced in a study of T-cell reconstitution after alpha-beta-depleted transplantation in children. A library of TCRbeta sequences, prepared with unique molecular identifiers, was generated. TCRdb reprocessed the PCR reads with MiXCR, giving one entry per CDR3 protein. The sample shows some 400,000 distinct CDR3 sequences, roughly 21% of them seen only once. The sequences come from PBMCs from the stem cell graft donor, collected from the stem cell graft. The receptors originated from a human donor who donated a stem cell graft to a child with acute myeloid leukemia.

This clonotype appeared many times. The chain recombines TRBV25-1 with TRBJ2-5; D might be TRBD1 (5 bases). V was clipped by 5 bases and J by 5 bases, with 12 bases between them. Germline assignment: CDR1 MGHDK and CDR2 SYGVNS. The CDR3 totals 13 residues. CDR3 DNA: TGTGCCAGCAGTCAACCATCAGGGGAGACCCAGTACTTC. Protein: CASSQPSGETQYF.

This clonotype showed up many times. The V gene is TRBV24-1, the J gene TRBJ2-1; 8 bases agree with TRBD2. J lost 4 bases, V lost 5 bases, and 6 bases had no gene match. This CDR3 comprises 15 residues. Looked up from germline, CDR1 is KGHDR and CDR2 is SFDVKD. CDR3 DNA sequence: TGTGCCACCAGTGCGCAAGCGGGGGCTTACAATGAGCAGTTCTTC. It yields the protein CATSAQAGAYNEQFF.

This clonotype was seen a handful of times. J is TRBJ2-7 and V is TRBV10-3; D uncertain. The germline CDR1 and CDR2 sequences are ENHRY and SYGVKD. The CDR3 spans 12 residues. V lost 3 bases, J lost 3 bases, and 6 bases lay in between. CDR3 sequence (DNA): TGTGCCATCAGTGAAACGGTCTACGAGCAGTACTTC. Translation gives CAISETVYEQYF.

The gene calls are TRBV7-2 and TRBJ1-3; D not resolved. The CDR3 is made up of 15 amino acids. The V end was cut by 3 bases, the J end by 3 bases, with 12 bases between. Germline assignment: CDR1 SGHTA and CDR2 FQGNSA. The CDR3, as DNA: TGTGCCAGCAGCTTGGTGGGCTCGGGTGGAAACACCATATATTTT. As protein: CASSLVGSGGNTIYF.

The chain combines TRBV12-3 or TRBV12-4 with TRBJ1-1, with 7 positions matching TRBD1. V dropped 1 base and J dropped 1; count of bases not matched to a gene: 9. This CDR3 region has 17 residues. For the CDR3, the DNA is TGTGCCAGCAGTTTAGAGGTAGGGGGCTCGGCGAACACTGAAGCTTTCTTT. Translation: CASSLEVGGSANTEAFF.

This clonotype was seen only a few times. The chain couples TRBV6-1 to TRBJ2-3; D gene uncertain. Germline-derived CDR1 and CDR2 are MNHNS and SASEGT. CDR3 length equals 16 residues. Trimming shortened V by 4 bases and J by 4 bases, and 18 bases separated the two germline ends. The CDR3 sequence: CASSAPLASTPDTQYF. For the CDR3, the DNA is TGTGCCAGCAGTGCCCCTCTTGCGTCCACACCAGATACGCAGTATTTT.

The sample holds a few counts of this clonotype. The rearrangement uses TRBV29-1 and TRBJ1-4; D is unclear. The CDR3 totals 11 residues. Looked up from germline, CDR1 is SQVTM and CDR2 is ANQGSEA. The V end was cut by 4 bases, the J end by 9 bases, with 9 bases between. CDR3 residues: CSVARQKKLFF. The CDR3 DNA sequence: TGCAGCGTTGCTCGGCAAAAAAAACTGTTTTTT.

This clonotype turned up a few times. V is TRBV18 and J is TRBJ2-6, with D tentatively TRBD1 (6 bases). Germline V gives CDR1 KGHSH, CDR2 LQKENI. Trimming removed 3 bases at V and 2 bases at J, with 14 bases between. This CDR3 comprises 17 residues. CDR3 residues: CASSPFQGIAGANVLTF. In nucleotides, the CDR3 is TGTGCCAGCTCACCGTTCCAGGGGATCGCTGGGGCCAACGTCCTGACTTTC. Supplemented by reference TRBV18 and TRBJ2-6, the full variable domain reads NAGVMQNPRHLVRRRGQEARLRCSPMKGHSHVYWYRQLPEEGLKFMVYLQKENIIDESGMPKERFSAEFPKEGPSILRIQQVVRGDSAAYFCASSPFQGIAGANVLTFGAGSRLTVL.

The genes are TRBV20-1 and TRBJ1-5, with D unclear. This CDR3 has 12 amino acids. The germline gives CDR1 DFQATT, CDR2 SNEGSKA (reference sequence). V was cut by 3 bases and J by 6 bases, with 9 bases left in between. CDR3 nucleotide sequence: TGCAGTGCTAGGGACTTGGGTCAGCCCCAGCATTTT. It encodes CSARDLGQPQHF.

This clonotype showed up just a few times. The CDR3 reads CASSQGTGPNEQFF. The CDR3 region has the DNA TGCGCCAGCAGCCAAGGAACAGGGCCCAATGAGCAGTTCTTC. The gene calls are TRBV4-1 and TRBJ2-1; D is possibly TRBD1 (6 bases). CDR3 length equals 14 residues. Between the trimmed V and J ends, which lost 1 base and 6 bases, there was a span of 10 bases. Germline loops: CDR1 MGHRA, CDR2 YSYEKL.

The count of this clonotype is one. The genes are TRBV6-2 or TRBV6-3 and TRBJ1-5; a possible D gene is TRBD1 (5 bases). There are 15 residues in the CDR3. Trimming removed 5 bases from V and 0 bases from J, with 11 bases in between. Germline V gene sequence: CDR1 MNHEY, CDR2 SVGEGT. The CDR3 is CASSQNRLSNQPQHF. CDR3 coding DNA: TGTGCCAGCAGTCAAAACAGGCTTAGCAATCAGCCCCAGCATTTT.

In this sample, this clonotype turned up a few times. V gene TRBV29-1 combines with J gene TRBJ1-1; maybe TRBD1 (5 bases). V lost 1 base, J lost 7 bases, and 7 bases lay in between. Germline CDR1 reads SQVTM; CDR2 reads ANQGSEA. The CDR3 spans 11 residues. The CDR3 here is CSVEGQLEAFF. The CDR3 DNA reads as TGCAGCGTTGAAGGACAGCTTGAAGCTTTCTTT.

The chain employs TRBV12-3 or TRBV12-4 and TRBJ2-7; D gene ambiguous. The V and J ends lost 0 bases and 7 bases respectively, with 10 bases between them. The CDR3 has 13 residues. Written as DNA, the CDR3 is TGTGCCAGCAGTTTAGCGATGGGGAATGAGCAGTACTTC. It is translated as CASSLAMGNEQYF.

V usage is TRBV15 and J usage is TRBJ1-5; D possibly corresponds to TRBD1 (5 bases). Per the germline V gene, CDR1 is LNHNV and CDR2 is YYDKDF (reference sequence). The CDR3 spans 15 residues. V was trimmed by 1 base and J by 3 bases, leaving 10 bases between them. CDR3 bases: TGTGCCACCAGCAGAGGAAGACAGCCCAATCAGCCCCAGCATTTT. This translates into CATSRGRQPNQPQHF.

The chain joins TRBV25-1 to TRBJ2-2; the match to TRBD2 covers 10 bases. The germline V gene has CDR1 MGHDK and CDR2 SYGVNS. This CDR3 contains 17 residues. The junction had 9 bases not matched to a gene; V was cut back by 4 bases and J by 4 bases. CDR3 loop: CASSGPLAGDRTGELFF. The CDR3 DNA reads as TGTGCCAGCAGTGGGCCCCTAGCGGGAGATCGCACCGGGGAGCTGTTTTTT.

The V call is TRBV5-1, the J call TRBJ2-3, with 11 bases aligning to TRBD2. In germline, CDR1 is SGHRS, CDR2 YFSETQ. The CDR3 has 16 amino acids. Trimming removed 4 bases from V and 2 bases from J; junction bases left unmatched: 6. The CDR3 sequence: CASSGRLAGPTDTQYF. The CDR3 nucleotides read TGCGCCAGCAGCGGAAGACTAGCGGGACCCACAGATACGCAGTATTTT.